Listed here are 14 T cell receptor beta chains from one sample, sequenced in a study of blood T cell repertoires in COVID-19. Using immunoSEQ multiplex PCR, the repertoire was profiled, and TCRdb retains in-frame clones only, with some absent. The data show 35,000 to 50,000 clones, with more than 70% seen just once and around 4.4% held by the top ten. Sequenced: peripheral blood. These receptors were taken from a woman in her seventies with acute or convalescent COVID-19.

This chain connects TRBV2 to TRBJ2-3; 9 nucleotides line up with TRBD1. This CDR3 spans 15 amino acids. Trimming cost V 3 bases and J 2 bases; bases outside gene matches: 3. The germline gives CDR1 SNHLY, CDR2 FYNNEI. DNA of the CDR3: TGTGCCAGCAGTGAGGACAGGGGTTACACAGATACGCAGTATTTT. Translating it yields CASSEDRGYTDTQYF.

This chain uses TRBV15 with TRBJ1-2, with D hard to call. The CDR3 extends over 15 amino acids. Between the trimmed V and J ends, which lost 0 bases and 6 bases, there was a span of 14 bases. Germline CDR1 LNHNV, CDR2 YYDKDF (reference sequence). This CDR3 is CATSRDEVRGDGYTF. Written as DNA, the CDR3 is TGTGCCACCAGCAGAGATGAGGTACGGGGAGATGGCTACACCTTC.

CDR3 coding DNA: TGTGCCAGCTCATTGGGACTAGCGGGACCCAGCACAGATACGCAGTATTTT. Its protein product is CASSLGLAGPSTDTQYF. The gene calls are TRBV18 and TRBJ2-3; 13 nucleotides align to TRBD2. V shed 5 bases, J shed 0 bases, and the junction held 5 bases outside the gene matches. This CDR3 has 17 residues. The V gene's germline CDR1 is KGHSH and CDR2 LQKENI.

The chain employs TRBV3-1 (or the pseudogene TRBV3-2) and TRBJ2-6; 10 positions agree with TRBD1. The germline gives CDR1 LGHDT, CDR2 YNNKEL (reference sequence). CDR3 length: 18 residues. J gave up 0 bases and V 4 bases, and 6 bases lay outside the gene matches. The DNA for the CDR3 is TGTGCCAGCAGCCCCAGACAGGGGGCCCTCTCTGGGGCCAACGTCCTGACTTTC. Encoded protein: CASSPRQGALSGANVLTF.

This clone has a single count. The genes are TRBV19 and TRBJ1-5, with 9 bases lining up with TRBD1. The germline CDR1 and CDR2 sequences are LNHDA and SQIVND (reference sequence). V lost 4 bases and J lost 7; bases outside the gene matches: 8. CDR3 length: 15 residues. The CDR3 sequence is CASSKGQGPGQPQHF. The CDR3 DNA follows: TGTGCCAGTAGTAAGGGACAGGGACCTGGACAGCCCCAGCATTTT.

This chain connects TRBV19 to TRBJ2-6; D gene ambiguous. Germline values: CDR1 LNHDA, CDR2 SQIVND (reference sequence). This CDR3 comprises 16 residues. The V end was cut by 4 bases, the J end by 4 bases, with 14 bases between. The CDR3 loop reads CASSTSQWFGANVLTF. In DNA form, the CDR3 reads TGTGCCAGTAGTACCTCGCAGTGGTTCGGGGCCAACGTCCTGACTTTC.

The J gene is TRBJ2-7, the V gene TRBV3-1 (or the pseudogene TRBV3-2); 11 bases are shared with TRBD2. Per germline, CDR1 LGHDT and CDR2 YNNKEL (reference sequence). With 1 base clipped from V and 6 bases from J, the junction kept 17 bases outside the gene matches. The CDR3 has 19 residues. In nucleotides, the CDR3 is TGTGCCAGCAGCCAAGCGCCCCTTACTAGCGGGAGTCGGCTGGGCGAGCAGTACTTC. This sequence encodes CASSQAPLTSGSRLGEQYF.

The chain recombines TRBV9 with TRBJ1-3; possibly TRBD1 for D (6 bases). Trimming took 3 bases from V and 1 from J, leaving 17 bases between them. Per germline, CDR1 SGDLS and CDR2 YYNGEE. The CDR3 has 17 amino acids. The CDR3 sequence is CASSATSIQGSGNTIYF. For the CDR3, the DNA is TGTGCCAGCAGCGCCACATCGATACAGGGATCTGGAAACACCATATATTTT.

This chain links TRBV7-9 with TRBJ1-3, with 9 bases identical to TRBD1. The CDR3 runs to 16 residues. V lost 2 bases to trimming and J lost 1 base; unmatched junction nucleotides: 3. The germline V gene has CDR1 SEHNR and CDR2 FQNEAQ (reference sequence). The CDR3 region has the DNA TGTGCCAGCAGCTTAAGACAGGGGGTATCTGGAAACACCATATATTTT. Its translation is CASSLRQGVSGNTIYF.

V usage is TRBV19 and J usage is TRBJ1-5; weak D call: TRBD1 (5 bases). The V and J ends lost 6 bases and 7 bases respectively, with 28 bases between them. This CDR3 comprises 18 residues. Germline V lookup: CDR1 LNHDA, CDR2 SQIVND (reference sequence). CDR3 residues: CASSKVPKDQGFWQPQHF. The CDR3 coding sequence is TGTGCCAGTAGCAAAGTCCCTAAAGATCAGGGATTTTGGCAGCCCCAGCATTTT.

The rearrangement uses TRBV9 and TRBJ2-7; D unresolved. There are 14 residues in the CDR3. Germline V CDR1 and CDR2: SGDLS, YYNGEE. Trimming pared 2 bases from V and 3 bases from J, leaving 12 bases between. CDR3 nucleotide sequence: TGTGCCAGCAGCGTCACAGTTGTGGACTACGAGCAGTACTTC. This translates into CASSVTVVDYEQYF.

The V call is TRBV28, the J call TRBJ1-1; 11 nucleotides align to TRBD1. The J segment lost 4 bases and the V segment lost 6 bases, leaving 7 bases of the junction unmatched. From germline, CDR1 is MDHEN and CDR2 SYDVKM. The length of the CDR3 is 15 residues. The CDR3 coding sequence is TGTGCCAGCAGGTTAACCGGGACAGGGGGCACTGAAGCTTTCTTT. Translating it yields CASRLTGTGGTEAFF.

The CDR3 reads CASSARTARTDTQYF. The CDR3 DNA sequence: TGTGCCAGCAGCGCTCGGACAGCTCGCACAGATACGCAGTATTTT. V and J are TRBV6-5 and TRBJ2-3, with D possibly matching TRBD1 (6 bases). V dropped 6 bases and J dropped 1 base, with 14 bases sitting between them. This CDR3 contains 15 residues. Germline values: CDR1 MNHEY, CDR2 SVGAGI.

This clone was seen a few times. The V call is TRBV7-9, the J call TRBJ1-5; the match to TRBD1 covers 9 bases. Per germline, CDR1 SEHNR and CDR2 FQNEAQ (reference sequence). V was clipped by 5 bases and J by 3 bases; unmatched bases: 2. CDR3 size: 14 residues. CDR3 sequence reads: CASSRTGDNQPQHF. Written as DNA, the CDR3 is TGTGCCAGCAGCCGGACAGGGGACAATCAGCCCCAGCATTTT.